This T cell receptor beta chain was sequenced for a study of coeliac disease. Whole-study findings and limits: Intraepithelial and lamina propria fractions were not highly pure. Lower clonality than controls marked TRB and TRG repertoires from active celiac intraepithelial and lamina propria samples. Known gliadin-specific TRB sequences: about 55% of the 18 coeliac samples, only 1 of 6 controls. TRB repertoires were largely private, with most amino acid sequences found in only one sample.

The table came from immunoSEQ multiplex PCR; TCRdb's copy has only in-frame clones and leaves some out. The repertoire consists of 7,200 or so clones, with around 68% occurring once and the leading ten covering roughly 4.3%. This clone was detected only a few times. Its antigen is still unknown. V gave up 3 bases and J gave up 7 bases, with 12 bases separating them. The CDR3 extends over 13 amino acids. The V gene's germline CDR1 is WSHSY and CDR2 SAAADI. Sequencing was performed on lamina propria lymphocytes from the gut. The chain recombines TRBV10-2 with TRBJ1-1; D call uncertain. The clonotype originates from a woman under 30 with active celiac disease. CDR3 DNA: TGCGCCAGCAGTGATAGTCTTAACCGTGAAGCTTTCTTT. This codes for CASSDSLNREAFF.